Below, one T cell receptor (beta chain) is given with its context. The antigen is not known. It is likely a read error: a sequence one base away is far more abundant. The data are from a study of regulatory T cells in long-lasting Graves disease. Study-level findings and limits: With persistent disease, TRBV28, TRBJ1-2 and TRBJ2-5 were the favored segments.

The authors built TCR beta libraries using iRepertoire HTBI primers and Arm-PCR of CDR3 regions. From the multiplex PCR reads, TCRdb called clonotypes with MiXCR, one entry per CDR3 protein. The repertoire includes about 350,000 distinct CDR3 sequences, around 15% of them detected once, and 20% to 25% sits in the top ten. Trimming cost V 0 bases and J 7 bases; bases outside gene matches: 9. This CDR3 is built from 16 residues. Per the germline V gene, CDR1 is LGHNA and CDR2 is YNFKEQ. Time point of the sample: newly diagnosed GD, antithyroid drugs for less than 3 months. Following extraction of RNA from PBMCs, that RNA was used to make the TCR library. The same sample was also studied in work on T cells in Graves' hyperthyroidism and ophthalmopathy.

The chain couples TRBV4-2 to TRBJ2-7; TRBD2 aligns across 10 bases. Source: peripheral blood mononuclear cells (PBMCs), taken at new diagnosis, from a patient treated with antithyroid drugs. The source of this sequence is a woman aged 18-30 years with Graves disease. The CDR3 DNA sequence: TGTGCCAGCAGCCAAGACGCGACTAGCGGGTACAATGAGCAGTACTTC. It specifies CASSQDATSGYNEQYF.